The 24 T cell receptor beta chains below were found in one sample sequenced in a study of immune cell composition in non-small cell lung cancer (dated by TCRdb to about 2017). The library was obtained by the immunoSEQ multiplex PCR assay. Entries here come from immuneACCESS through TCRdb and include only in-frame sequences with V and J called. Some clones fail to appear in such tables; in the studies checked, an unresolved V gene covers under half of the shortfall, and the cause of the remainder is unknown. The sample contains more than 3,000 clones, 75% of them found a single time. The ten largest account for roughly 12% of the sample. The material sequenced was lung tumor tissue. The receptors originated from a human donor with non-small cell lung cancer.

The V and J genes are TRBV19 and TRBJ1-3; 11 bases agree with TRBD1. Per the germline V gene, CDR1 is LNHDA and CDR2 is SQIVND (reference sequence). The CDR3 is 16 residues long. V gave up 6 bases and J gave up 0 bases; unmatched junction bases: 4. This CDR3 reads CASRTGTGGSGNTIYF. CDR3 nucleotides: TGTGCCAGTAGGACCGGGACAGGGGGCTCTGGAAACACCATATATTTT.

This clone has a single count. CDR3 residues: CATTSNPDRPPMGNEQFF. In DNA, the CDR3 is TGTGCCACCACCTCGAACCCCGACAGGCCCCCGATGGGAAATGAGCAGTTCTTC. The chain uses TRBV15 and TRBJ2-1; weak D call: TRBD1 (6 bases). This CDR3 comprises 18 residues. The germline CDR1 and CDR2 sequences are LNHNV and YYDKDF (reference sequence). V lost 7 bases to trimming and J lost 7 bases, with 29 bases between them.

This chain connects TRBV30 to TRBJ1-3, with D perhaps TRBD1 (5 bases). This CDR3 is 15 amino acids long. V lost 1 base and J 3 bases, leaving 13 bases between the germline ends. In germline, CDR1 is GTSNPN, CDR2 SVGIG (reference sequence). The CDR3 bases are TGTGCCTGGAGTGCCGGCCCAGGGAATGGAAACACCATATATTTT. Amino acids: CAWSAGPGNGNTIYF.

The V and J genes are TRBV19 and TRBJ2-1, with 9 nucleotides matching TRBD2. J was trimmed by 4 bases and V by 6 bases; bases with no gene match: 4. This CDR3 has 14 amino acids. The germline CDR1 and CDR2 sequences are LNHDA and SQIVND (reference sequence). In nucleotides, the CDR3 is TGTGCCAGTAGCACTAGCGGGCCATACAATGAGCAGTTCTTC. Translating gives CASSTSGPYNEQFF.

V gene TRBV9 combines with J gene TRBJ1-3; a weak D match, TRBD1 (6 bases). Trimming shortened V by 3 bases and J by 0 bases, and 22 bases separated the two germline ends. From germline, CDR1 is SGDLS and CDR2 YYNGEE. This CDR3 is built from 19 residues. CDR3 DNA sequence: TGTGCCAGCAGCGCCTGGTCGGGTGGGGGGGGCAGCTCTGGAAACACCATATATTTT. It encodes CASSAWSGGGGSSGNTIYF.

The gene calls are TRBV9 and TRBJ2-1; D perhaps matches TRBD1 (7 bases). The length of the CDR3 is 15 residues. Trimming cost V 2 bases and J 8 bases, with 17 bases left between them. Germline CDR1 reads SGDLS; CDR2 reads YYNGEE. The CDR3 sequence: CASSVLTGEVDEQFF. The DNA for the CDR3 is TGTGCCAGCAGCGTTCTTACAGGGGAGGTCGATGAGCAGTTCTTC.

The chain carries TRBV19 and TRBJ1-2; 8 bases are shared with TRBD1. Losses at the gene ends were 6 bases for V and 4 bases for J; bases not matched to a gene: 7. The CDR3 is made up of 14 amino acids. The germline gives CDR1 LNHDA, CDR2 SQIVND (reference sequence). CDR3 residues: CASSLQGAGYGYTF. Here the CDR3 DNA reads TGTGCCAGTAGCCTTCAGGGGGCTGGCTATGGCTACACCTTC.

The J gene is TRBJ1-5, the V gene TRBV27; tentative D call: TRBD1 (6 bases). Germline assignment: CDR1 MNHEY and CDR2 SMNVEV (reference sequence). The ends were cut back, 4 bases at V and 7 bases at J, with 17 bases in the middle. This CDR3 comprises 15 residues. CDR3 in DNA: TGTGCCAGCAGTTGGGACGGGGGGCGAGGGCAGCCCCAGCATTTT. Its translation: CASSWDGGRGQPQHF.

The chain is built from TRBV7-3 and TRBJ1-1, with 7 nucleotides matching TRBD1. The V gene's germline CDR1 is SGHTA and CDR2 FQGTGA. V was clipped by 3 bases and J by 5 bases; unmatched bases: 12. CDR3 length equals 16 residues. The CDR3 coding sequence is TGTGCCAGCAGCTTGTACCCCCAGGGGGTAGGTACTGAAGCTTTCTTT. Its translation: CASSLYPQGVGTEAFF.

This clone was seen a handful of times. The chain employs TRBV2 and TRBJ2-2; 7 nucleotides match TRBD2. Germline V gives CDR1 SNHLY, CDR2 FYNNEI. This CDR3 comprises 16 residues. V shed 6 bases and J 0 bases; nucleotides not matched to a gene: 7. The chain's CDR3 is CASSLTSEANTGELFF. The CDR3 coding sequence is TGTGCCAGCAGCTTAACTAGCGAGGCGAACACCGGGGAGCTGTTTTTT.

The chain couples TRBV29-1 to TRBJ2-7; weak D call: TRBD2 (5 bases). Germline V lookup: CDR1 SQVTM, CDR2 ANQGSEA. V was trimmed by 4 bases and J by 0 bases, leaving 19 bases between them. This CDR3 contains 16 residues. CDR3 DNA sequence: TGCAGCGTTGGAGGGTCCACCGGCCTTAGCTCCTACGAGCAGTACTTC. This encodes CSVGGSTGLSSYEQYF.

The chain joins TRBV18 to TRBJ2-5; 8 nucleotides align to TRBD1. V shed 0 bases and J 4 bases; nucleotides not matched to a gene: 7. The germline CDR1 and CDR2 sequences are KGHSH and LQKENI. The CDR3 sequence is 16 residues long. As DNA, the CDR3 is TGTGCCAGCTCACCACCGATCGAACAGGGGGGAGAGACCCAGTACTTC. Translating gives CASSPPIEQGGETQYF.

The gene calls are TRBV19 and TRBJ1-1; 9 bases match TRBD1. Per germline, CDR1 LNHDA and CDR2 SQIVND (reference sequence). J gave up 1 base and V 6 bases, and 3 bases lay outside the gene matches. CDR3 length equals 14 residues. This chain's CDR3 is CASRGTGRNTEAFF. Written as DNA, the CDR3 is TGTGCCAGTAGGGGGACAGGGAGGAACACTGAAGCTTTCTTT. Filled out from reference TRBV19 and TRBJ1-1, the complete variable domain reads DGGITQSPKYLFRKEGQNVTLSCEQNLNHDAMYWYRQDPGQGLRLIYYSQIVNDFQKGDIAEGYSVSREKKESFPLTVTSAQKNPTAFYLCASRGTGRNTEAFFGQGTRLTVV.

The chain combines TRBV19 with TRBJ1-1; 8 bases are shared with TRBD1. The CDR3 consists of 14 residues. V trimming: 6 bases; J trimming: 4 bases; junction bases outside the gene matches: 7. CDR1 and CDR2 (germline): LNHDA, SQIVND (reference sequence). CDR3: CASSTQGAGTEAFF. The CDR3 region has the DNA TGTGCCAGTAGCACGCAGGGGGCAGGCACTGAAGCTTTCTTT.

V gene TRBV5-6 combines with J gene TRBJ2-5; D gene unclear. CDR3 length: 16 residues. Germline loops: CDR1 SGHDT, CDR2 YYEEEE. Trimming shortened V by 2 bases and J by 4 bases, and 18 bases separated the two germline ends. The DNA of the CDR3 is TGTGCCAGCAGCTTCGGCGGCCAGCCCTTGGGAGAGACCCAGTACTTC. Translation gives CASSFGGQPLGETQYF.

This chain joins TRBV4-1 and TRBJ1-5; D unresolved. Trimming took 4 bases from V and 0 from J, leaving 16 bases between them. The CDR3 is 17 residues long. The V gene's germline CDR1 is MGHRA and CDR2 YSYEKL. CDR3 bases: TGCGCCAGCAGCCTAACCCCCGGCGGAAATAGCAATCAGCCCCAGCATTTT. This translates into CASSLTPGGNSNQPQHF.

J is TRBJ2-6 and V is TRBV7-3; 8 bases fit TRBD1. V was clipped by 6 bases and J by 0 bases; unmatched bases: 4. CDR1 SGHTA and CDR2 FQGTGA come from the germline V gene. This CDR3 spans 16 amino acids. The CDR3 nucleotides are TGTGCCAGCAGGAGGACAGGGAGCTCTGGGGCCAACGTCCTGACTTTC. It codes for CASRRTGSSGANVLTF.

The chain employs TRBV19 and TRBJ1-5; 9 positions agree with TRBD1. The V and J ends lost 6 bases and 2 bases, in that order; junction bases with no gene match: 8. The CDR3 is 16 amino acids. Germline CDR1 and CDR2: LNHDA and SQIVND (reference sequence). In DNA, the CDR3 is TGTGCCAGTAGCTTAGGGACAGGGATTGGCAATCAGCCCCAGCATTTT. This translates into CASSLGTGIGNQPQHF. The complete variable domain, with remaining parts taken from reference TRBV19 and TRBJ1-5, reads DGGITQSPKYLFRKEGQNVTLSCEQNLNHDAMYWYRQDPGQGLRLIYYSQIVNDFQKGDIAEGYSVSREKKESFPLTVTSAQKNPTAFYLCASSLGTGIGNQPQHFGDGTRLSIL.

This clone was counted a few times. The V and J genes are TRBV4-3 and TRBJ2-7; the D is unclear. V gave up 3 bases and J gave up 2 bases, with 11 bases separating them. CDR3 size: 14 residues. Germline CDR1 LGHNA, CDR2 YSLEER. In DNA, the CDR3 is TGCGCCAGCAGCCACGGCCCAGGCACCTACGAGCAGTACTTC. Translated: CASSHGPGTYEQYF.

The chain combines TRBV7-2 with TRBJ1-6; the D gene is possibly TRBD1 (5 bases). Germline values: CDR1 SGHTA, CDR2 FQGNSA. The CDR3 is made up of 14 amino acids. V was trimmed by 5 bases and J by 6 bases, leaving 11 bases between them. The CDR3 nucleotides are TGTGCCAGCAGCCCCCAGGGATTTAATTCACCCCTCCACTTT. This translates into CASSPQGFNSPLHF.

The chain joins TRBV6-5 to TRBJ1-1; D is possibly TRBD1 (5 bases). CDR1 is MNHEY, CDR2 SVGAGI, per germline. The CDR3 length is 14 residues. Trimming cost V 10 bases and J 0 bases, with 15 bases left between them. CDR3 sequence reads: CATRGPGMNTEAFF. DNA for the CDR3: TGTGCCACTAGAGGTCCAGGGATGAACACTGAAGCTTTCTTT.

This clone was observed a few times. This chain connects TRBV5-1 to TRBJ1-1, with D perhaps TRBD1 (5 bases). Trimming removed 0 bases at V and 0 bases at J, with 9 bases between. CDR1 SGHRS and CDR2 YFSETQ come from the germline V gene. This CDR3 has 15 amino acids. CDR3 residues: CASSLEGVMNTEAFF. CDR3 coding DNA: TGCGCCAGCAGCTTGGAAGGGGTGATGAACACTGAAGCTTTCTTT.

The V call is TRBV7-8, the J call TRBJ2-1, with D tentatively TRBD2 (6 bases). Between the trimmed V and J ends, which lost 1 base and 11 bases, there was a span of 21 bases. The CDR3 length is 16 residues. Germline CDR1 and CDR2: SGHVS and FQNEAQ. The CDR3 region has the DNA TGTGCCAGCAGCTTAGGCGACGGGGGAGGCTTTGGGAAGCAGTTCTTC. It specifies CASSLGDGGGFGKQFF.

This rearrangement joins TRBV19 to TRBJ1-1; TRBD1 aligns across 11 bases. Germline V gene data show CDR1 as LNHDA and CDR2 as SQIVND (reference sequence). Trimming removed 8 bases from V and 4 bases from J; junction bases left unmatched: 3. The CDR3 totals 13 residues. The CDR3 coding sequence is TGTGCCAGTGCGGGACAGGGGGGCACTGAAGCTTTCTTT. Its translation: CASAGQGGTEAFF.